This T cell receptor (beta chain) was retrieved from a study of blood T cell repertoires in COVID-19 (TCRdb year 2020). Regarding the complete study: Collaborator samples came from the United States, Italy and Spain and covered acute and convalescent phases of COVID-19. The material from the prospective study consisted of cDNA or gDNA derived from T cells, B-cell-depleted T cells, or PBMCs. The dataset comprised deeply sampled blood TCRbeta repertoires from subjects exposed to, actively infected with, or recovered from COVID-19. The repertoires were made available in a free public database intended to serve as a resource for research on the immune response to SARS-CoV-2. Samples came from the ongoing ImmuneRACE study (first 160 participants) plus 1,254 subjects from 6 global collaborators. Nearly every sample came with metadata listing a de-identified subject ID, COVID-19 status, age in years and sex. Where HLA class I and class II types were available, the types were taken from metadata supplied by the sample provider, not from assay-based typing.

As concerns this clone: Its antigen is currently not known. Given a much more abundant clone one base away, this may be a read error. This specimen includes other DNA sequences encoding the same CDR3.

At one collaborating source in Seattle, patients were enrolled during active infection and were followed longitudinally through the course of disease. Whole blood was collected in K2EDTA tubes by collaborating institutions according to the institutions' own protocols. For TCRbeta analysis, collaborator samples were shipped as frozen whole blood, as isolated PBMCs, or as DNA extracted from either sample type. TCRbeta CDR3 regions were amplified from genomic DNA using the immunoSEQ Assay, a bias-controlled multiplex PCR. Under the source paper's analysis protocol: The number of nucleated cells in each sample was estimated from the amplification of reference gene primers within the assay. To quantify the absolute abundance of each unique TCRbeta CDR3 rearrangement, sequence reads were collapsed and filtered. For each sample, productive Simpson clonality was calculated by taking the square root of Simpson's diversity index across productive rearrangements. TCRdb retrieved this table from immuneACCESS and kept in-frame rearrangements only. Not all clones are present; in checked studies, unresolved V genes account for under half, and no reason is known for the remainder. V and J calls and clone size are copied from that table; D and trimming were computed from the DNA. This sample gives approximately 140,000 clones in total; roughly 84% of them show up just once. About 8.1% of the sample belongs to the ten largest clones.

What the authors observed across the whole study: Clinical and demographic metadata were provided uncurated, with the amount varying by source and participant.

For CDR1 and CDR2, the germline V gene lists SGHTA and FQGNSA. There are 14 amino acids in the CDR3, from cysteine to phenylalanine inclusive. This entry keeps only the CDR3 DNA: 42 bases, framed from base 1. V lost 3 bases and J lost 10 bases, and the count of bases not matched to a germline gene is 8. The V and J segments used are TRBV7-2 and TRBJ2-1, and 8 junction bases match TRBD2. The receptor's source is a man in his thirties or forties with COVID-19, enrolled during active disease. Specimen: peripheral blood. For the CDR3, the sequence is CASSFAGGGGEQFF. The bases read TGTGCCAGCAGCTTTGCGGGGGGAGGGGGGGAGCAGTTCTTC.